The 6 T cell receptor beta chains reported below all come from one sample, sequenced in a study of blood T cells in healthy people across ages. Primed by a sample-barcoded 5' primer and a J-beta primer mix, a second PCR proceeded for roughly 6 to 12 cycles. TCRdb reanalysed the 5' RACE reads using MiXCR and keeps one entry per CDR3 protein. Among around 900,000 distinct CDR3 sequences, more than 25% were seen once, and the ten largest hold 15% to 20%. Sequencing was done on a sample of blood. Receptors were obtained from an elderly woman in good health.

Comments on this clonotype: Just one base apart from a much larger clone, this may be a read error. The CDR3 region is CASSVATGRGAYEQYF. CDR3 in DNA: TGTGCCAGCAGCGTAGCTACGGGACGGGGGGCCTACGAGCAGTACTTC. The V and J genes are TRBV9 and TRBJ2-7, with 7 bases fitting TRBD2. There are 16 residues in the CDR3. Germline-derived CDR1 and CDR2 are SGDLS and YYNGEE. V lost 0 bases, J lost 2 bases, and 8 bases stayed unmatched.

This clonotype was picked up many times. The chain has TRBV18 and TRBJ2-5, with D perhaps being TRBD1 or TRBD2 (5 bases each). V was cut by 4 bases and J by 1 base, with 13 bases left in between. CDR3 size: 15 residues. Germline V gene lookup returns CDR1 KGHSH and CDR2 LQKENI. CDR3 in DNA: TGTGCCAGCTCACAAAACCCGGGACCCCAAGAGACCCAGTACTTC. This sequence encodes CASSQNPGPQETQYF.

CDR3 sequence (DNA): TGCGCCAGCAGCCAAGATGCGGCTAGCGGGGGGGGTAACAATGAGCAGTACTTC. Amino acids: CASSQDAASGGGNNEQYF. The rearrangement links TRBV4-1 to TRBJ2-1; 12 bases align to TRBD2. The DNA matches TRBJ2-7 better at its end, which makes the J call doubtful. CDR3 size: 18 residues. The germline V gene has CDR1 MGHRA and CDR2 YSYEKL.

This clonotype was observed a few times. It may be a read error: a sequence one base away is much more abundant. The chain uses TRBV5-1 and TRBJ2-1; D is unclear. TRBJ2-7 matches the DNA end more closely, so the J call is doubtful. The CDR3 is 13 residues long. Germline V lookup: CDR1 SGHRS, CDR2 YFSETQ. The DNA for the CDR3 is TGCGCCTCGCGTGTCGACTCCTACAATGAGCAGTACTTC. Its translation: CASRVDSYNEQYF.

V is TRBV21-1 and J is TRBJ2-7; TRBD2 is taken as the D call from the table, unchecked against the DNA. TRBV21-1 is noted as a pseudogene. The CDR3 runs to 17 residues. The CDR3 sequence is CASSKSFRARGTNEQYF. CDR3 nucleotide sequence: TGTGCCAGCAGCAAGAGTTTCAGGGCCCGAGGTACGAACGAGCAGTACTTC.

This clonotype was picked up many times. This chain links TRBV3-1 with TRBJ2-1; TRBD1 aligns across 9 bases. The ends lost 5 bases at V and 5 bases at J; junction bases unmatched: 7. CDR3 length: 15 residues. The germline V gene has CDR1 LGHDT and CDR2 YNNKEL (reference sequence). For the CDR3, the DNA is TGTGCCAGCAGCTTACAGGGGGCATGGAACAATGAGCAGTTCTTC. It specifies CASSLQGAWNNEQFF.